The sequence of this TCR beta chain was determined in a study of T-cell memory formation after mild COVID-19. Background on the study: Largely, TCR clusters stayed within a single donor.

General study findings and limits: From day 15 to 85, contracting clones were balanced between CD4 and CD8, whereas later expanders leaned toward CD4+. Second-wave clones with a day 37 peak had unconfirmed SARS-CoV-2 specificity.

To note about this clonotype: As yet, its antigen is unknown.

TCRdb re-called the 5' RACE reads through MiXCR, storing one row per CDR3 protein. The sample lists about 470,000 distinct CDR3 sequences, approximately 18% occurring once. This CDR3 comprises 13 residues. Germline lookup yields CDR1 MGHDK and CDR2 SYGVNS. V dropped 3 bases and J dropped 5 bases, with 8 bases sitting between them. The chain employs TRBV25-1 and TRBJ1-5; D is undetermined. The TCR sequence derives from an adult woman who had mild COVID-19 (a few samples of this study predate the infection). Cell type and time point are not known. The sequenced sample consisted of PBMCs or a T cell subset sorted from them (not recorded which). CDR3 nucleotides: TGTGCCAGCAGTGATCGTTTAGATCAGCCCCAGCATTTT. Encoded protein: CASSDRLDQPQHF.